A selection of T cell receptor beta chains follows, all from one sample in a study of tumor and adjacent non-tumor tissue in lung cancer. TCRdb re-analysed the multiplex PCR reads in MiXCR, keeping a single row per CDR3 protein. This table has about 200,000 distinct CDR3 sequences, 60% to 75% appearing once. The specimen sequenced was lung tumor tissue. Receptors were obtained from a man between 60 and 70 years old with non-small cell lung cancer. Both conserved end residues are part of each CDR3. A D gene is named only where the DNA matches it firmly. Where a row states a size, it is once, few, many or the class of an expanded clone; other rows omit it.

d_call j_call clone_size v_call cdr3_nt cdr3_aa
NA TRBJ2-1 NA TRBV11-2 TGTGCCAGCAGCTCAGGTCGACTACTTGAGATGAATGAGCAGTTCTTC CASSSGRLLEMNEQFF
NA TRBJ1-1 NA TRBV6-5 TGTGCCAGCAATTGCACGCGCCTGGGAACTGAAGCTTTCTTT CASNCTRLGTEAFF
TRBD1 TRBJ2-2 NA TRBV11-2 TGTGCAAGCAGCTCGACAGGGATAGTTACCGGGGAACTGTTTTTT CASSSTGIVTGELFF
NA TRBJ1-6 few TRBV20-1 TGCAGTGCTAGAGATAAAGGGAATAATTCACCCCTCCACTTT CSARDKGNNSPLHF
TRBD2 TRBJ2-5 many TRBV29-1 TGCAGCGTTCACGGACTAGTGGAGACCCAGTACTTC CSVHGLVETQYF
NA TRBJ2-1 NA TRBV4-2 TGTGCCAGCAGCCAAGGAGGGGGACTCTTCTACAATGAGCAGTTCTTC CASSQGGGLFYNEQFF
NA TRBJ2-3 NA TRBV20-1 TGCAATGCTAACGGGAAATACAAAGATACGCAGTATTTT CNANGKYKDTQYF
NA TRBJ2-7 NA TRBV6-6 TGTGCCAGCACCAGGGGAGGGTTTCCCAACTACGAGCAGTACTTC CASTRGGFPNYEQYF
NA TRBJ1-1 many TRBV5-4 TGTGCCAGCAGCTTGCCCGGGGTACCAGAAGCTTTCTTT CASSLPGVPEAFF
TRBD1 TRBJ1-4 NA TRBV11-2 TGTGCCAGCAGCTTGACAGGGGGCCCTAATGAAAAACTGTTTTTT CASSLTGGPNEKLFF
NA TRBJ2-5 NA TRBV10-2 TGCGCCAGCAGTGAAACAGGGTGGGGAGAGACCCAGTACTTC CASSETGWGETQYF
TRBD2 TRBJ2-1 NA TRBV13 TGTGCCAGCAGCTCCTCACTAGCGGGATTCAATGAGCAGTTCTTC CASSSSLAGFNEQFF
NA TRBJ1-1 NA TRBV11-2 TGTGCCAGCAGCATGATGGGAGAGCTGAATACTGAAGCTTTCTTT CASSMMGELNTEAFF
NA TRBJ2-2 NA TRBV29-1 TGCAGCGTTGACGGGTACACCGGGGAGCTGTTTTTT CSVDGYTGELFF
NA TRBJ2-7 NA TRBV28 TGTTCCAGCAGGGCAACTAGCTCGGCCGGGGAGCAGTACTTC CSSRATSSAGEQYF
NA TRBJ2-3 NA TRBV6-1 TGTGCCAGCAGTGGAGCGCTTAGGGGGGCTCATGTCGGTGCAGATACGCAGTATTTT CASSGALRGAHVGADTQYF
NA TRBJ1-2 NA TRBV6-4 TGTGCCAGCAGTGACTCGAGTGTGAAGGGAGGGCACTATGACTATACCTTC CASSDSSVKGGHYDYTF
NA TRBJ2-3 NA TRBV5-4 TGTGGCAGCAGCTTGACAATCTATAGCACAGATATGCAGTATTTT CGSSLTIYSTDMQYF
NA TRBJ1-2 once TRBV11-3 TGTGCCAGCAGCCAAGACATGGAATATGGCTACACCTTC CASSQDMEYGYTF
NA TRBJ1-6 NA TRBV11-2 TGTGCCAGTATCTTCGGGGTGGGTAATTCACCCCTCCACTTT CASIFGVGNSPLHF
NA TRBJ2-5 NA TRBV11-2 TGTGCCAGCAGCTTAGTATGGGCTTACCAAGAGACCCAGTACTTC CASSLVWAYQETQYF
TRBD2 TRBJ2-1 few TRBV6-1 TGTGCCAACAGAAGGCGGGGGGCCTCCAATGAGCAGTTCTTC CANRRRGASNEQFF
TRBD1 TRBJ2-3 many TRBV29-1 TGCAGCGTTGAAGCGACAGGGGCCCTGGGTACGCAGTATTTT CSVEATGALGTQYF
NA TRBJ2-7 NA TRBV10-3 TGTGCCAACATGGGCGGCCAGAACTACGAGCAGTACTTC CANMGGQNYEQYF
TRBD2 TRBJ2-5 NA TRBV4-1 TGCCCCAGCAGGATAACTAGCGGGGAGTACCAAGAGACCCAGTACTTC CPSRITSGEYQETQYF
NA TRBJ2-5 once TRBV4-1 TGCGCCAGCAGCCCCAGGGTAGGGAGAGAGACCCAGTACTTC CASSPRVGRETQYF
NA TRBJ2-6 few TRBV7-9 TGTGCCAGCAGCCTCGGGACAACTGGGGCCAACGTCCTGACTTTC CASSLGTTGANVLTF
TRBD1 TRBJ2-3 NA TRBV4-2 TGTGCCAGCAGCCCTTTCGATCGGACAGGGTCAGATACGCAGTATTTT CASSPFDRTGSDTQYF
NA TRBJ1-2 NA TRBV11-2 TGTGCCAGTAGCTTCCAACGGGAGTATGGCTACACCTTC CASSFQREYGYTF
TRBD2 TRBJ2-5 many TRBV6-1 TGTGCCAGCAGTGACTCTACGGGGGGGCGGGAGACCCAGTACTTC CASSDSTGGRETQYF
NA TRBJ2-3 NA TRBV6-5 TGTGCCAGCAGTTACTCTTTCGGGCGGGGAGCAGATACGCAGTATTTT CASSYSFGRGADTQYF
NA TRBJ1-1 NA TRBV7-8 TGTGCCAGCCGGGGTACGAGTAACACTGAAGCTTTCTTT CASRGTSNTEAFF
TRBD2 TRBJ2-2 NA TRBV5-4 TGTGCCAGCAGCTTGGGAACTAGCGGGACTAACACCGGGGAGCTGTTTTTT CASSLGTSGTNTGELFF
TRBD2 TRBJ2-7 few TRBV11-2 TGTGCCAGCAGCTCCGGGGGGACTAGCGGGAGTACCTACGAGCAGTACTTC CASSSGGTSGSTYEQYF
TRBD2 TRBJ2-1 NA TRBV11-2 TGTGTCAGCAGCTTAGCGGGGACTCTAAATGAGCAGTTCTTC CVSSLAGTLNEQFF
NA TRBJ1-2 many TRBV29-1 TGCAGCGTCCGGGACACATCTAACTATGGCTACACCTTC CSVRDTSNYGYTF
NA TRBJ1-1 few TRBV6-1 TGTGCCAGCAGCCGACAGACCGCCATGAACACTGAAGCTTTCTTT CASSRQTAMNTEAFF
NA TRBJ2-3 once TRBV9 TGTGCCAGCAGCGTAGAGATGGCGGGCACAGATACGCAGTATTTT CASSVEMAGTDTQYF
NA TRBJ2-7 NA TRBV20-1 TGCACTGCTAACCCTGTGACTTGGGGTGAGCAGTACTTC CTANPVTWGEQYF
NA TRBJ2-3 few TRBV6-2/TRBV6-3 TGTGCCAGCCATCGAGCGGGTGACACAGATACGCAGTATTTT CASHRAGDTDTQYF
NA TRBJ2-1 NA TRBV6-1 TGTGCCAGCAGTGAGGGGGGCTGGAGTAACGATGAGCAATTCTTC CASSEGGWSNDEQFF
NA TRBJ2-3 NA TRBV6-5 TGTGCCTGCAGTTACCCCGTCATAACCAACACAGTTACGCAGTATTTT CACSYPVITNTVTQYF
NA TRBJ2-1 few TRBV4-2 TGTGCCAGCCGCCAAGATTCCAACTACAATGAGCAGTTCTTC CASRQDSNYNEQFF
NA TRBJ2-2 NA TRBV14 TGTGTCAGCAGCCAAGTAGGGACCGGGGAGCTGTTTTTT CVSSQVGTGELFF
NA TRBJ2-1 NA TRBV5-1 TGCGACAGCAGCTTTGACCCGGAGGGGGGTTTCTACAATGAGCAGTTCTTC CDSSFDPEGGFYNEQFF
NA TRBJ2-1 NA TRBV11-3 TGTGCCACCAGCTTGGAGGGTAGCGTCAATGAGCAGTTCTTC CATSLEGSVNEQFF
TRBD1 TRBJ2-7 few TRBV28 TGTGCCAGCAGCCCCCCGGGACAGTTTTACGAGCAGTACTTC CASSPPGQFYEQYF
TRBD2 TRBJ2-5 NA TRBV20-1 TGCAGTACTAGAGCGGGGGGGCATCAAGAGACCCAGTACTTC CSTRAGGHQETQYF
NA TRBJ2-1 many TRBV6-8 TGTGCCAGCAGCCATACCCGACTTAGGAGGGAGAGCTCCTACAATGAGCAGTTCTTC CASSHTRLRRESSYNEQFF
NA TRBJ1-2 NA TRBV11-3 TGTGCCAGCACCTTAGAGCAGACTTATGGCTACACCTTC CASTLEQTYGYTF
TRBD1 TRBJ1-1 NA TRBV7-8 TGTGCCAGCAGCCGACAGGGGGACGGTACTGAAGCTTTCTTT CASSRQGDGTEAFF
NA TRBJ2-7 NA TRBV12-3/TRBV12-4 TGTGCCAGCAGTTCCCGTGGCTACGAGCAGTACTTC CASSSRGYEQYF
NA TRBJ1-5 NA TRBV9 TGTGCCAGCAGCGTAGACAGCTCTAGCAATCAGCCCCAGCATTTT CASSVDSSSNQPQHF
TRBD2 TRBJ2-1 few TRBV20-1 TGCAGTGCTAGAGGGACTAGCGGGGGGAACAATGAGCAGTTCTTC CSARGTSGGNNEQFF
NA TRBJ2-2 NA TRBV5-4 TGTGCCAGCAGCGGGGGCACGAACACCGGGGAGCTGTTTTTT CASSGGTNTGELFF
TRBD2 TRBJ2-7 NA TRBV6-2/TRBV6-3 TGTGCCAGCAGCAGGACTAGCAACTACGAGCAGTACTTC CASSRTSNYEQYF